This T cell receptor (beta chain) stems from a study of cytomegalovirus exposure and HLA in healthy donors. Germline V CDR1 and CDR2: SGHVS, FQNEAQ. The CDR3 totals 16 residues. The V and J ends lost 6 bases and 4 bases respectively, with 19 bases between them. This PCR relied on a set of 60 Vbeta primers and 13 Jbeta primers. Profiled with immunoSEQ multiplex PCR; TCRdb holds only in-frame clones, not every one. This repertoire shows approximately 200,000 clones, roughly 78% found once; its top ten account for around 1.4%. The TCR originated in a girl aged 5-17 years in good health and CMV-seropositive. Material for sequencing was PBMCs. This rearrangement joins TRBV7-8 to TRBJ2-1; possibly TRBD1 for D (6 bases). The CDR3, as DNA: TGTGCCAGCAGTTTGGGACCCAGGGGACGATACAATGAGCAGTTCTTC. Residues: CASSLGPRGRYNEQFF.